The entry that follows covers one T cell receptor beta chain sequence. Antigen: not known. TCRdb ran MiXCR on the reads and lists one entry per CDR3 protein. The sample carries around 300,000 distinct CDR3 sequences, roughly a fifth recorded once. The CDR3 has 18 amino acids. Germline V lookup: CDR1 LNHDA, CDR2 SQIVND (reference sequence). V trimming: 0 bases; J trimming: 8 bases; junction bases outside the gene matches: 13. This entry is derived from a study of T cell repertoires in cytomegalovirus infection. Study-wide context: HLA-B-restricted CMV epitopes that are well studied, plus recently identified HLA-C-restricted ones, were used by the study. The study, taken as a whole, reports: HLA-C-restricted CMV-specific TCR beta clonotypes were dominant in the ex vivo response.

The chain combines TRBV19 with TRBJ1-4; 9 nucleotides line up with TRBD1. This TCR was sampled from a human donor in good health (CMV status not recorded). Some clones in this sample may be carry-over from other donors' samples. Sequenced here: cultured PBMCs, sampled from culture after CMV antigen stimulation. The CDR3 nucleotides read TGTGCCAGTAGTATAGACGTACAGGGGGCCCACTCAGGGGAAAAACTGTTTTTT. Translation gives CASSIDVQGAHSGEKLFF.